This TCR beta chain was profiled in a study of identical twins. Regarding the study as a whole: Analyses of zero insertions could, in part, be confounded by invariant MAIT and iNKT cells.

With template switching, a universal primer site was added, and the cDNA carried unique molecular identifiers. TCRdb independently ran MiXCR on the 5' RACE reads; one entry per CDR3 protein. This sample has approximately 220,000 distinct CDR3 sequences, with about 7.5% found just once. In this sample, this clonotype turned up a few times. Antigen specificity is unknown. All donors comprised healthy Caucasians. Trimming removed 0 bases at V and 1 base at J, with 16 bases between. The CDR3 totals 16 residues. Germline CDR1 SQVTM, CDR2 ANQGSEA. The data were also submitted as part of a second study, on yellow fever vaccine responses in identical twins. This second study says: Twins reportedly showed a vaccine T cell response that seemed partly convergent and partly personalized.

The TCR sequence derives from a woman aged 18-29 years in good health. V is TRBV29-1 and J is TRBJ2-7; a possible D gene is TRBD1 (6 bases). The source material was memory (CD45RO+) T cells sorted from blood. This chain's CDR3 is CSVEDRDTPASYEQYF. The CDR3 DNA reads TGCAGCGTTGAAGACCGGGACACACCCGCTTCCTACGAGCAGTACTTC.